What follows are 21 T cell receptor beta chains derived from one specimen sequenced in a study of neurological immune-mediated disorders. TCRdb re-derived calls from the 5' RACE reads in MiXCR, one entry per CDR3 protein. This table holds approximately 65,000 distinct CDR3 sequences, 4.1% found once. The specimen sequenced was PBMCs. The origin of the receptors is a man aged 45 to 65 with multiple sclerosis.

The sample holds many counts of this clonotype. The chain combines TRBV6-5 with TRBJ1-3; 7 bases map to TRBD1. This CDR3 is built from 14 residues. CDR1 and CDR2 (germline): MNHEY, SVGAGI. Germline trimming cut 5 bases from V and 0 bases from J; bases unmatched to any gene: 1. The CDR3 is CASSRDSSGNTIYF. Here the CDR3 DNA reads TGTGCCAGCAGTAGGGACAGCTCTGGAAACACCATATATTTT.

This clonotype occurred many times. The DNA of the CDR3 is TGCAGTGCAGTGAACGGGGGGCGCGGCTATGGCTACACCTTC. Its protein product is CSAVNGGRGYGYTF. This chain uses TRBV20-1 with TRBJ1-2, with D possibly being TRBD1 (6 bases). Germline V gene lookup returns CDR1 DFQATT and CDR2 SNEGSKA (reference sequence). The ends were cut back, 6 bases at V and 4 bases at J, with 18 bases in the middle. CDR3 length equals 14 residues.

This clonotype was observed at least ten times. V gene TRBV5-1 combines with J gene TRBJ1-1, with 10 bases that match TRBD1. V shed 6 bases, J shed 0 bases, and the junction held 8 bases outside the gene matches. The germline CDR1 and CDR2 sequences are SGHRS and YFSETQ. This CDR3 has 16 amino acids. The CDR3 nucleotides are TGCGCCAGCACCCGTTCCGGGACAGGGGTGAACACTGAAGCTTTCTTT. Translation gives CASTRSGTGVNTEAFF.

The gene calls are TRBV5-1 and TRBJ2-2, with D perhaps matching TRBD1 or TRBD2 (6 bases each). V was cut by 6 bases and J by 5 bases, with 17 bases left in between. This CDR3 region has 15 residues. Germline assignment: CDR1 SGHRS and CDR2 YFSETQ. CDR3 region: CASNPDGGRTGELFF. Here the CDR3 DNA reads TGCGCCAGCAACCCGGATGGGGGGCGGACCGGGGAGCTGTTTTTT.

Ten or more counts support this clonotype. The J gene is TRBJ1-1, the V gene TRBV7-9; D is perhaps TRBD1 (6 bases). Germline CDR1 and CDR2: SEHNR and FQNEAQ (reference sequence). This CDR3 region has 16 residues. V gave up 4 bases and J gave up 7 bases, with 22 bases separating them. The DNA for the CDR3 is TGTGCCAGCAGCTACGGATATAGGGGGATCAAGGTTGAAGCTTTCTTT. Translating it yields CASSYGYRGIKVEAFF.

This clonotype was observed at least ten times. The V and J genes are TRBV29-1 and TRBJ2-4; 12 bases are a match to TRBD2. The germline V gene has CDR1 SQVTM and CDR2 ANQGSEA. J was trimmed by 2 bases and V by 6 bases; bases with no gene match: 2. The length of the CDR3 is 14 residues. The DNA for the CDR3 is TGCAGCGTAACTAGCGGGGGGTCCAAAAACATTCAGTACTTC. This codes for CSVTSGGSKNIQYF.

This clonotype came up many times. The chain has TRBV20-1 and TRBJ1-1, with D unclear. The V end lost 0 bases, the J end lost 1 base, and 6 bases lay between the germline ends. The CDR3 is 13 residues long. Germline-derived CDR1 and CDR2 are DFQATT and SNEGSKA (reference sequence). In DNA form, the CDR3 reads TGCAGTGCTAGAGACCCGACGAACACTGAAGCTTTCTTT. This gives the protein CSARDPTNTEAFF.

This clonotype was detected ten times or more. The V and J genes are TRBV20-1 and TRBJ2-7, with 8 nucleotides matching TRBD2. Germline trimming cut 2 bases from V and 4 bases from J; bases unmatched to any gene: 7. Germline CDR1 and CDR2: DFQATT and SNEGSKA (reference sequence). CDR3 length: 14 amino acids. CDR3 bases: TGCAGTGCTAGATCCATTAGCGGGGTTTACGAGCAGTACTTC. It is translated as CSARSISGVYEQYF.

This clonotype was seen repeatedly, ten times or more. This sequence joins TRBV7-9 and TRBJ1-2; D unclear. CDR1 is SEHNR and CDR2 is FQNEAQ in the germline V gene (reference sequence). The CDR3 runs 13 residues. Deletions cut 1 base from V and 5 bases from J, with 8 bases between. In DNA form, the CDR3 reads TGTGCCAGCAGCTTAGATGTCGAGTATGGCTACACCTTC. Protein: CASSLDVEYGYTF.

This clonotype was seen many times. This sequence joins TRBV7-8 and TRBJ2-1; D gene uncertain. The CDR3 spans 13 residues. The V end lost 0 bases, the J end lost 7 bases, and 7 bases lay between the germline ends. Germline CDR1 is SGHVS and CDR2 is FQNEAQ. Here the CDR3 reads CASSLALGNEQFF. CDR3 in DNA: TGTGCCAGCAGCTTAGCGCTCGGGAATGAGCAGTTCTTC.

This clonotype has ten or more counts. The genes are TRBV20-1 and TRBJ1-4, with D possibly matching TRBD1 (5 bases). Trimming stripped 6 bases from V and 8 bases from J, with 10 bases between. The CDR3 length is 11 residues. From germline, CDR1 is DFQATT and CDR2 SNEGSKA (reference sequence). CDR3 bases: TGCAGTGCCCGTGGGGCAGAAAAACTGTTTTTT. Its translation: CSARGAEKLFF.

The chain links TRBV11-3 to TRBJ1-5; D is uncertain. V gave up 10 bases and J gave up 4 bases, with 11 bases separating them. The CDR3 spans 12 residues. Looked up from germline, CDR1 is SGHNT and CDR2 is YENEEA. CDR3 nucleotide sequence: TGTGCCAACGGAAAGCTTAATCAGCCCCAGCATTTT. Its translation: CANGKLNQPQHF.

The chain carries TRBV7-6 and TRBJ2-3; TRBD1 matches at 10 bases. Germline assignment: CDR1 SGHVS and CDR2 FNYEAQ. J gave up 5 bases and V 5 bases, and 4 bases lay outside the gene matches. The CDR3 runs to 14 residues. In DNA form, the CDR3 reads TGTGCCAGCAGCGCGGACAGGGGGGTAGATACGCAGTATTTT. This translates into CASSADRGVDTQYF.

This clonotype was detected only a few times. The V call is TRBV4-2, the J call TRBJ2-2, with 7 nucleotides matching TRBD1. Per germline, CDR1 LGHNA and CDR2 YNFKEQ. The CDR3 extends over 16 amino acids. V lost 3 bases to trimming and J lost 1 base; unmatched junction nucleotides: 5. The CDR3 region is CASSQNGQENTGELFF. DNA for the CDR3: TGTGCCAGCAGCCAGAACGGACAGGAGAACACCGGGGAGCTGTTTTTT.

V gene TRBV7-8 combines with J gene TRBJ1-5, with a weak D call TRBD1 (5 bases). V was shortened by 1 base and J by 7 bases, with 11 bases between the two germline ends. Germline-derived CDR1 and CDR2 are SGHVS and FQNEAQ. The CDR3 length is 14 residues. DNA of the CDR3: TGTGCCAGCAGCTTAGGGAGGGGCACGCAGCCCCAGCATTTT. Translating gives CASSLGRGTQPQHF.

This clonotype was recorded a few times. This may come from a read error, since a much larger clone is one base off. The genes are TRBV9 and TRBJ2-2; D might be TRBD1 or TRBD2, each matching 6 bases. Per germline, CDR1 SGDLS and CDR2 YYNGEE. The CDR3 sequence is 15 residues long. The V end lost 5 bases, the J end lost 4 bases, and 15 bases lay between the germline ends. The CDR3 region is CASSNRRGITGELFF. The CDR3, as DNA: TGTGCCAGCAGTAATAGGAGGGGGATCACCGGGGAGCTGTTTTTT.

This clonotype was seen ten or more times. The chain uses TRBV28 and TRBJ2-1; D is unclear. The CDR3 extends over 12 amino acids. V lost 10 bases and J lost 2, with 9 bases in between. Germline V lookup: CDR1 MDHEN, CDR2 SYDVKM. CDR3 in amino acids: CATTQTYNEQFF. The DNA for the CDR3 is TGTGCCACCACACAAACCTACAATGAGCAGTTCTTC.

This clonotype was found many times. The chain employs TRBV11-2 and TRBJ1-1, with D uncertain. The CDR3 is 15 residues long. Germline V lookup: CDR1 SGHAT, CDR2 FQNNGV. V lost 1 base to trimming and J lost 3 bases, with 12 bases between them. DNA for the CDR3: TGTGCCAGCAGCTTAGTTCCTCAGCCGGACACTGAAGCTTTCTTT. Translation gives CASSLVPQPDTEAFF. Variable domain in full (rest from reference TRBV11-2 and TRBJ1-1): EAGVAQSPRYKIIEKRQSVAFWCNPISGHATLYWYQQILGQGPKLLIQFQNNGVVDDSQLPKDRFSAERLKGVDSTLKIQPAKLEDSAVYLCASSLVPQPDTEAFFGQGTRLTVV.

This clonotype was seen ten or more times. This chain joins TRBV12-3 or TRBV12-4 and TRBJ2-7; possible D gene TRBD1, 6 bases. V lost 2 bases to trimming and J lost 5 bases, with 13 bases between them. The CDR3 is made up of 14 amino acids. The CDR3 sequence is CASSLTRGWDEQYF. Here the CDR3 DNA reads TGTGCCAGCAGTTTAACCAGGGGTTGGGACGAGCAGTACTTC.

With regard to this clonotype: It may be a read error: a sequence one base away is much more abundant. The gene calls are TRBV12-3 or TRBV12-4 and TRBJ1-2; a possible D gene is TRBD1 (6 bases). This CDR3 contains 13 residues. The CDR3 DNA is TGTGTCAGCAGCTACGGGGACATCTATGGCTACACCTTC. This gives the protein CVSSYGDIYGYTF.

Ten or more counts support this clonotype. J is TRBJ2-5 and V is TRBV6-2 or TRBV6-3; D gene ambiguous. The length of the CDR3 is 10 residues. Trimming stripped 10 bases from V and 3 bases from J, with 6 bases between. Germline V lookup: CDR1 MNHEY, CDR2 SVGEGT. The CDR3 coding sequence is TGTGCCACCCGGGAAGAGACCCAGTACTTC. Amino acid sequence: CATREETQYF.